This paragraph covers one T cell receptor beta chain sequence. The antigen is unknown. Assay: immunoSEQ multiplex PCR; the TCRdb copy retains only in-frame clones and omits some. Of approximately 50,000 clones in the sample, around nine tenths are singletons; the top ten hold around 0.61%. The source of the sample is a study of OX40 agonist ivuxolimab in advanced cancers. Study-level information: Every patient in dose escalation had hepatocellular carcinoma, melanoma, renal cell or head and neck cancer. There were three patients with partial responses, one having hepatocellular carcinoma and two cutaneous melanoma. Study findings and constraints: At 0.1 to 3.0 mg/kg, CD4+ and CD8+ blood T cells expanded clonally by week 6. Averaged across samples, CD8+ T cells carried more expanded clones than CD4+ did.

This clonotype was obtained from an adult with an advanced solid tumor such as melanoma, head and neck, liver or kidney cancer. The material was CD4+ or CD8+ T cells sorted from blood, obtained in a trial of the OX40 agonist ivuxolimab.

In DNA, the CDR3 is TGCGCCAGCAGGGGTGAGACCCAGTACTTC. Its translation is CASRGETQYF. The V and J genes are TRBV5-1 and TRBJ2-5; D uncertain. CDR3 size: 10 residues. The V gene lost 5 bases and the J gene lost 5 bases, with 4 bases spanning the gap. CDR1 and CDR2 (germline): SGHRS, YFSETQ.